This TCR beta chain appears in the sequencing data of a study of blood T cell repertoires in COVID-19. Study in general: Donors in the United States, Italy and Spain gave samples during acute or convalescent COVID-19. The cDNA or gDNA used as material had been derived from T cells, B-cell-depleted T cells, or PBMCs.

Deletions cut 3 bases from V and 2 bases from J, with 8 bases between. Germline CDR1 and CDR2: SNHLY and FYNNEI. This CDR3 spans 13 amino acids. In the study's own analysis: Using reference gene primer amplification, nucleated cell counts were estimated. Repertoires were generated with immunoSEQ multiplex PCR, while TCRdb's copy carries only in-frame clones and drops some. Clone size and V and J calls were adopted from that table, with D and trimming inferred from the DNA. There are under 300,000 clones in the sample; roughly 80% occur only once, and over 5.5% lies in the top ten. The clonotype comes from a woman aged 60-75 years with active or convalescent COVID-19. What was sequenced was peripheral blood. This rearrangement joins TRBV2 to TRBJ2-7; D gene unclear. Here the CDR3 reads CASSDGYTYEQYF. CDR3 bases: TGTGCCAGCAGTGACGGGTATACCTACGAGCAGTACTTC.